This T cell receptor (beta chain) was captured by sequencing in a study of shared clonotypes between healthy human individuals. Study-wide results and caveats: Clonotypes not shared had lower generation probabilities than those common to all four donors.

TCRdb's copy holds only in-frame clones and misses some; the assay was immunoSEQ multiplex PCR. The repertoire holds 2,100,000 or so clones, with 90% to 97% as singletons. Germline V gives CDR1 GTSNPN, CDR2 SVGIG (reference sequence). This CDR3 comprises 13 residues. V lost 1 base and J 6 bases, leaving 12 bases between the germline ends. This clone turned up a few times. Its antigen is unknown. This receptor was identified in a man aged 18 to 29 in good health. The sequencing sample was made of naive CD4+ T cells sorted from blood. The subset was: CD45RA+ positively selected. The rearrangement uses TRBV30 and TRBJ1-1; the D gene is possibly TRBD1 (6 bases). The CDR3 loop reads CAWSAWGRAEAFF. CDR3 bases: TGTGCCTGGAGTGCTTGGGGGCGGGCTGAAGCTTTCTTT.